Shown below are 8 T cell receptor beta chains from a single sample sequenced in a study of beta chain features in type 1 diabetes. Every isolated RNA sample was fully reverse transcribed, so sequencing captured expressed TCRB transcripts. This table comes from immunoSEQ multiplex PCR, and its TCRdb copy is limited to in-frame clones, with some not included. The sample records some 250,000 clones, about 25% being singletons. Material: central memory CD4+ T cells from blood. These receptors were collected from a young man in good health.

The chain has TRBV19 and TRBJ1-5; possibly TRBD1 for D (6 bases). V was clipped by 3 bases and J by 4 bases, with 10 bases between them. The CDR3 is 14 amino acids. The germline gives CDR1 LNHDA, CDR2 SQIVND (reference sequence). CDR3 coding DNA: TGTGCCAGTAGTATTGGGGGGGCTAATCAGCCCCAGCATTTT. This gives the protein CASSIGGANQPQHF.

The CDR3 nucleotides read TGTGCCAGCAGTGTCCTCGGGGGAGGTACCACTGAAGCTTTCTTT. This translates into CASSVLGGGTTEAFF. This sequence joins TRBV28 and TRBJ1-1; possible D gene TRBD1, 5 bases. This CDR3 has 15 amino acids. Germline CDR1 MDHEN, CDR2 SYDVKM. Trimming shortened V by 5 bases and J by 4 bases, and 17 bases separated the two germline ends.

The chain couples TRBV5-4 to TRBJ2-7, with 10 bases that match TRBD2. The CDR3 is 15 amino acids. The germline CDR1 and CDR2 sequences are SGHNT and YYREEE (reference sequence). V lost 3 bases and J lost 7; bases outside the gene matches: 10. The CDR3, as DNA: TGTGCCAGCAGCTCCTTCTCTAGCGGGAGTTGGGAGCAGTACTTC. Translated, it gives CASSSFSSGSWEQYF.

A note on this clone: A read error is possible here, since a much larger clone lies one base away. The identical CDR3 is also encoded by other nucleotide sequences in the sample. This chain connects TRBV7-9 to TRBJ2-5; D uncertain. CDR3 length: 11 amino acids. Trimming left V 4 bases short and J 2 bases short, with 2 bases between. The V gene's germline CDR1 is SEHNR and CDR2 FQNEAQ (reference sequence). CDR3 nucleotide sequence: TGTGCCAGCAGCTCACAAGAGACCCAGTACTTC. This translates into CASSSQETQYF.

This clone was detected only a few times. The genes are TRBV5-6 and TRBJ1-1; D gene ambiguous. Trimming pared 0 bases from V and 3 bases from J, leaving 9 bases between. Looked up from germline, CDR1 is SGHDT and CDR2 is YYEEEE. The CDR3 length is 14 residues. As DNA, the CDR3 is TGTGCCAGCAGCTTGGGTGGGCAGTACACTGAAGCTTTCTTT. Residues: CASSLGGQYTEAFF. The full variable domain, with the rest looked up from reference TRBV5-6 and TRBJ1-1, is DAGVTQSPTHLIKTRGQQVTLRCSPKSGHDTVSWYQQALGQGPQFIFQYYEEEERQRGNFPDRFSGHQFPNYSSELNVNALLLGDSALYLCASSLGGQYTEAFFGQGTRLTVV.

There are a few counts of this clone. Since no conserved phenylalanine or tryptophan closes the CDR3, a read error is the likely cause. Because the CDR3's place on the DNA is in doubt, the DNA is left out and the CDR3 is given as listed by TCRdb. The chain is built from TRBV30 and TRBJ1-2. With termini counted, the CDR3 has 11 amino acids. Per germline, CDR1 GTSNPN and CDR2 SVGIG (reference sequence). CDR3 protein: CAWSVSQETRI.

The chain couples TRBV29-1 to TRBJ1-2, with a weak D call TRBD1 (6 bases). This CDR3 spans 13 amino acids. Germline lookup yields CDR1 SQVTM and CDR2 ANQGSEA. V shed 2 bases and J shed 8 bases, with 15 bases lying between them. The CDR3 loop is CSVEWGQLAGYTF. The DNA of the CDR3 is TGCAGCGTTGAATGGGGGCAGCTGGCGGGCTACACCTTC.

The chain links TRBV2 to TRBJ2-7, with no clear D. The V end lost 5 bases, the J end lost 3 bases, and 11 bases lay between the germline ends. The CDR3 sequence is 13 residues long. Germline CDR1 is SNHLY and CDR2 is FYNNEI. This chain's CDR3 is CASSTETGYEQYF. The CDR3 coding sequence is TGTGCCAGCAGTACCGAGACGGGCTACGAGCAGTACTTC.